Sequencing of this T cell receptor (beta chain) was carried out in a study of T cells in Graves' hyperthyroidism and ophthalmopathy. This clonotype was counted at least ten times. Its antigen is unknown. Regarding the study as a whole: Most clonotypes expanded in the thyroid (above 0.001) were also present in blood.

TCR beta CDR3 sequences were amplified from RNA transcripts. First-round RT-PCR of the TCR CDR3 relied on the HTBI primer set. One entry per CDR3 protein, called by TCRdb with MiXCR from the multiplex PCR reads. The sample has about 380,000 distinct CDR3 sequences; about 14% are singletons. Clinical symptoms, serum thyroxine and TRAb, thyroid ultrasound and orbital computed tomography were used for the diagnoses. J gave up 8 bases and V 0 bases, and 3 bases lay outside the gene matches. Germline V gene lookup returns CDR1 SGHRS and CDR2 YFSETQ. The CDR3 runs 14 residues. This TCR was sampled from an older woman with Graves' hyperthyroidism. The sample consisted of blood. This chain links TRBV5-1 with TRBJ2-1; 9 bases line up with TRBD1. The CDR3 DNA sequence: TGCGCCAGCAGCTTGGGACAGGGGGTCGATGAGCAGTTCTTC. This encodes CASSLGQGVDEQFF.